These T cell receptor beta chains were read from a single sample in a study of immune evolution from preneoplasia to lung adenocarcinoma. Libraries were prepared by immunoSEQ multiplex PCR; TCRdb keeps only in-frame clonotypes and omits some of them. The sample holds 6,000 to 8,000 clones, 60% to 75% seen once. Input material: FFPE adjacent normal lung tissue. These receptors came from an older donor with lung adenocarcinoma. The CDR3 runs from the conserved cysteine through the conserved F or W. D genes are given only for firm matches. Clone sizes are given selectively: once, few, many, or a class where the clone is expanded.

>NA|14|TRBJ1-2|TRBV28|NA
TGTGCCAGCACCGAATTAGGGGTGGACTATGGCTACACCTTC
CASTELGVDYGYTF
>NA|13|TRBJ1-4|TRBV19|NA
TGTGCCAGTAGTAGGCAGGGTGGAGAAAAACTGTTTTTT
CASSRQGGEKLFF
>NA|13|TRBJ1-4|TRBV29-1|NA
TGCAGCGTTGACAGGGGCTATAATGAAAAACTGTTTTTT
CSVDRGYNEKLFF
>NA|14|TRBJ2-5|TRBV5-1|NA
TGCGCCAGCAGCTGGGGTCAGTCGGGAGAGACCCAGTACTTC
CASSWGQSGETQYF
>NA|14|TRBJ2-5|TRBV18|NA
TGTGCCAGCTCACCACCGTCAGTTCAAGAGACCCAGTACTTC
CASSPPSVQETQYF
>TRBD1|15|TRBJ1-3|TRBV7-9|NA
TGTGCCAGCAGTTCCACAGGGGGAGGTGGAAACACCATATATTTT
CASSSTGGGGNTIYF
>NA|15|TRBJ1-6|TRBV7-9|NA
TGTGCCAGCAGCCCTCCGGGACGGGATAATTCACCCCTCCACTTT
CASSPPGRDNSPLHF
>NA|12|TRBJ1-2|TRBV28|NA
TGTGCCAGCAGTTTGGGTGTACGTTCCTACACCTTC
CASSLGVRSYTF
>TRBD1|14|TRBJ2-4|TRBV11-2|NA
TGTGCCAGCAGCTTCGAGGACAGGGGACGGGTTCAGTACTTC
CASSFEDRGRVQYF
>NA|13|TRBJ1-2|TRBV7-2|few
TGTGCCAGCAGCTCCCCCCCGCTCTATGGCTACACCTTC
CASSSPPLYGYTF
>NA|14|TRBJ2-5|TRBV25-1|NA
TGTGCCAGCAGTGAGGGTGCGGACCAAGAGACCCAGTACTTC
CASSEGADQETQYF
>TRBD1|15|TRBJ1-5|TRBV11-3|few
TGTGCCAGCAGCCAGGGGGGGTTTAGCAATCAGCCCCAGCATTTT
CASSQGGFSNQPQHF
>TRBD1|13|TRBJ1-3|TRBV28|once
TGTGCCAGCGGGTACAGGGGGTTAGGCACCATATATTTT
CASGYRGLGTIYF
>TRBD1|15|TRBJ2-7|TRBV11-3|NA
TGTGCCAGCAGCCAAGGACAGGGGGATGGCTACGAGCAGTACTTC
CASSQGQGDGYEQYF
>NA|16|TRBJ2-2|TRBV5-1|NA
TGCGCCAGCAGCATAGGCGGGACAGCGAACACCGGGGAGCTGTTTTTT
CASSIGGTANTGELFF
>NA|14|TRBJ1-1|TRBV18|NA
TGTGCCAGCTCACCACAGGTCTATAGCACTGAAGCTTTCTTT
CASSPQVYSTEAFF
>NA|16|TRBJ1-4|TRBV4-1|large
TGCGCCAGCAGCCAAGATTTATACAGGAGTAATGAAAAACTGTTTTTT
CASSQDLYRSNEKLFF
>NA|13|TRBJ2-7|TRBV6-1|once
TGTGCCAGCAGAGGGACCGTCTCCTACGAGCAGTACTTC
CASRGTVSYEQYF
>TRBD1|14|TRBJ1-1|TRBV6-5|once
TGTGCCAGCAGTACCGGACAGGGGGTCGGTGAAGCTTTCTTT
CASSTGQGVGEAFF
>NA|15|TRBJ2-7|TRBV21-1|NA
TGTGCCAGCAGCAAAGAGGGACAGGGGGCAGACGAGCAGTACTTC
CASSKEGQGADEQYF
>TRBD1|14|TRBJ1-3|TRBV6-6|few
TGTGCCAGCATTACGACAGGGTACGGAAACACCATATATTTT
CASITTGYGNTIYF
>NA|11|TRBJ2-7|TRBV19|NA
TGTGCCAGTAGTATAAGGAGCGAGCAGTACTTC
CASSIRSEQYF
>NA|15|TRBJ2-5|TRBV5-4|once
TGTGCCAGTAGCTTGGCCTCAACGCGAGGAGAGACCCAGTACTTC
CASSLASTRGETQYF
>TRBD2|15|TRBJ2-7|TRBV2|NA
TGTGCCAGCAGGAATCCCAGCGGGGTTACCTACGAGCAGTACTTC
CASRNPSGVTYEQYF
>NA|12|TRBJ1-2|TRBV27|few
TGTGCCAGCGGAGGGTTTGGCTATGGCTACACCTTC
CASGGFGYGYTF
>TRBD1|15|TRBJ2-5|TRBV5-1|NA
TGCGCCAGCAGCTCCGACAGGGTGGGACAAGAGACCCAGTACTTC
CASSSDRVGQETQYF